Below, 26 T cell receptor beta chains from the same sample are listed, as sequenced in a study of response to subunit inactivated influenza vaccine. From the RT-PCR reads, TCRdb called clonotypes with MiXCR, one entry per CDR3 protein. The top ten hold 10% to 15% of the sample, which has under 550,000 distinct CDR3 sequences, 7.6% seen once. This material consisted of PBMCs from blood, taken less than 30 months after vaccination. Receptors originate from a man aged 45-69 years who received an inactivated influenza vaccine.

This clonotype was recorded a few times. The CDR3 DNA is TGTGCCAGCATACGGGAGGGTCGGGGCACTGAAGCTTTCTTT. Translating gives CASIREGRGTEAFF. The chain recombines TRBV6-1 with TRBJ1-1; D is unclear. Germline V lookup: CDR1 MNHNS, CDR2 SASEGT. The CDR3 length is 14 residues. V lost 7 bases and J 4 bases, leaving 16 bases between the germline ends.

This chain joins TRBV6-2 or TRBV6-3 and TRBJ2-1; TRBD2 matches 7 bases. In germline, CDR1 is MNHEY, CDR2 SVGEGT. CDR3 length equals 12 residues. The junction had 5 bases not matched to a gene; V was cut back by 3 bases and J by 12 bases. CDR3 amino acids: CASSYYPGGQFF. The CDR3 nucleotides read TGTGCCAGCAGTTATTACCCGGGAGGGCAGTTCTTC.

The CDR3 reads CATTATGYEQYF. The CDR3 DNA reads TGTGCCACCACCGCAACAGGCTACGAGCAGTACTTC. V usage is TRBV6-2 or TRBV6-3 and J usage is TRBJ2-7, with a tentative D call TRBD1 (5 bases). This CDR3 has 12 amino acids. CDR1 is MNHEY, CDR2 SVGEGT, per germline. V gave up 10 bases and J gave up 3 bases, with 13 bases separating them.

The chain carries TRBV2 and TRBJ1-4; D gene ambiguous. Germline loops: CDR1 SNHLY, CDR2 FYNNEI. Trimming stripped 8 bases from V and 7 bases from J, with 11 bases between. This CDR3 spans 12 amino acids. The CDR3: CASSQRIEKLFF. The CDR3 DNA follows: TGTGCCAGCTCCCAACGGATTGAAAAACTGTTTTTT.

This sequence joins TRBV6-5 and TRBJ2-1, with 13 bases lining up with TRBD2. J was trimmed by 4 bases and V by 4 bases; bases with no gene match: 10. Germline V lookup: CDR1 MNHEY, CDR2 SVGAGI. The CDR3 is 18 amino acids. CDR3: CASSLTSGRALRYNEQFF. The DNA of the CDR3 is TGTGCCAGCAGTTTAACTAGCGGGAGGGCCTTGAGGTACAATGAGCAGTTCTTC.

V gene TRBV18 combines with J gene TRBJ1-2; D remains ambiguous. The CDR3 covers 15 residues. Germline V lookup: CDR1 KGHSH, CDR2 LQKENI. Trimming cost V 2 bases and J 2 bases, with 12 bases left between them. DNA of the CDR3: TGTGCCAGCTCACCAACCCGAGGTGGAAACTATGGCTACACCTTC. Protein product: CASSPTRGGNYGYTF.

The CDR3 loop is CASSLGRTGLGQPQHF. CDR3 coding DNA: TGTGCCAGCAGCTTAGGAAGGACAGGGTTGGGGCAGCCCCAGCATTTT. The rearrangement joins TRBV13 to TRBJ1-5; 8 nucleotides agree with TRBD1. Per germline, CDR1 PRHDT and CDR2 FYEKMQ (reference sequence). The CDR3 runs 16 residues. J gave up 7 bases and V 0 bases, and 8 bases lay outside the gene matches.

This clonotype appeared a few times. The chain uses TRBV5-1 and TRBJ2-3, with 7 bases identical to TRBD1. V shed 1 base and J 2 bases; nucleotides not matched to a gene: 7. The CDR3 is made up of 16 amino acids. CDR1 and CDR2 (germline): SGHRS, YFSETQ. The CDR3, as DNA: TGCGCCAGCAGCTTGTCCTGGACAGGTTTCACAGATACGCAGTATTTT. The encoded protein is CASSLSWTGFTDTQYF.

The table lists this clonotype with a few counts. The gene calls are TRBV4-3 and TRBJ1-2; 9 bases fit TRBD1. The germline V gene encodes CDR1 LGHNA and CDR2 YSLEER. Trimming at V came to 4 bases and at J to 5 bases, leaving 11 bases not matched to a gene. The CDR3 totals 16 residues. The CDR3 spells CASSPKEQGAPYGYTF. Here the CDR3 DNA reads TGCGCCAGCAGCCCCAAGGAACAGGGGGCTCCTTATGGCTACACCTTC.

This clonotype was seen only a few times. This sequence joins TRBV18 and TRBJ2-6; 12 bases are a match to TRBD1. The ends lost 4 bases at V and 3 bases at J; junction bases unmatched: 10. CDR1 is KGHSH and CDR2 is LQKENI in the germline V gene. The CDR3 contains 19 residues. CDR3 sequence reads: CASSQSGTGGLGGANVLTF. The CDR3 DNA is TGTGCCAGCTCACAATCCGGGACAGGGGGCCTAGGTGGGGCCAACGTCCTGACTTTC.

This clonotype was observed a handful of times. The chain uses TRBV5-6 and TRBJ2-5, with TRBD2 matching 8 bases. The germline V gene has CDR1 SGHDT and CDR2 YYEEEE. CDR3 size: 14 residues. The V segment lost 6 bases and the J segment 3 bases; nucleotides outside the gene matches: 7. CDR3 residues: CASIWGLGEETQYF. The DNA of the CDR3 is TGTGCCAGCATCTGGGGACTAGGAGAAGAGACCCAGTACTTC.

This clonotype occurred many times. This rearrangement joins TRBV28 to TRBJ1-2, with 9 bases aligning to TRBD1. Germline V gene data show CDR1 as MDHEN and CDR2 as SYDVKM. The J segment lost 5 bases and the V segment lost 7 bases, leaving 8 bases of the junction unmatched. There are 14 residues in the CDR3. The chain's CDR3 is CASTQGQGTYGYTF. The CDR3 DNA reads as TGTGCCAGCACTCAGGGACAGGGAACTTATGGCTACACCTTC.

This clonotype was counted only a few times. J is TRBJ2-7 and V is TRBV5-1, with D tentatively TRBD1 (6 bases). This CDR3 has 14 amino acids. Germline CDR1 SGHRS, CDR2 YFSETQ. V was pared by 5 bases and J by 5 bases, with 17 bases between. The CDR3 DNA sequence: TGCGCCAGCAGTATCACAGGACAGCAACACGAGCAGTACTTC. Translating gives CASSITGQQHEQYF.

V is TRBV19 and J is TRBJ2-3, with TRBD1 matching over 10 bases. V trimming: 5 bases; J trimming: 2 bases; junction bases outside the gene matches: 13. The CDR3 runs to 18 residues. The germline gives CDR1 LNHDA, CDR2 SQIVND (reference sequence). The CDR3: CASSSGTGAHKTTDTQYF. In nucleotides, the CDR3 is TGTGCCAGTAGTTCCGGGACAGGGGCACATAAGACCACAGATACGCAGTATTTT. The full variable domain, completed using reference TRBV19 and TRBJ2-3, is DGGITQSPKYLFRKEGQNVTLSCEQNLNHDAMYWYRQDPGQGLRLIYYSQIVNDFQKGDIAEGYSVSREKKESFPLTVTSAQKNPTAFYLCASSSGTGAHKTTDTQYFGPGTRLTVL.

This clonotype was detected only a few times. V is TRBV7-8 and J is TRBJ2-1, with 13 bases lining up with TRBD2. The V and J ends lost 5 bases and 5 bases, in that order; junction bases with no gene match: 9. Germline CDR1 SGHVS, CDR2 FQNEAQ. The CDR3 is 17 amino acids. Here the CDR3 reads CASSPLAGTSGNNEQFF. Written as DNA, the CDR3 is TGTGCCAGCAGCCCACTAGCCGGGACTAGCGGGAACAATGAGCAGTTCTTC.

The chain employs TRBV20-1 and TRBJ2-3, with 9 bases identical to TRBD2. Germline V gives CDR1 DFQATT, CDR2 SNEGSKA (reference sequence). The CDR3 is 15 residues long. Trimming took 4 bases from V and 4 from J; bases not matched to a gene: 9. This CDR3 reads CSATSASGVADTQYF. CDR3 bases: TGCAGTGCTACCAGCGCTAGCGGGGTAGCAGATACGCAGTATTTT.

The table lists this clonotype with a few counts. The gene calls are TRBV28 and TRBJ2-3; 8 bases agree with TRBD2. Germline V gene lookup returns CDR1 MDHEN and CDR2 SYDVKM. CDR3 length: 15 residues. V lost 4 bases to trimming and J lost 2 bases; unmatched junction nucleotides: 5. This CDR3 reads CASSWGTSLTDTQYF. CDR3 nucleotides: TGTGCCAGCAGTTGGGGGACTAGTCTCACAGATACGCAGTATTTT.

This clonotype was observed a few times. The V call is TRBV12-3 or TRBV12-4, the J call TRBJ2-5; D may correspond to TRBD1 or TRBD2 (7 bases each). The V end lost 6 bases, the J end lost 5 bases, and 16 bases lay between the germline ends. The CDR3 totals 14 residues. The CDR3 DNA reads as TGTGCCAGCAGCGACGACAGGGAGGGGGAGACCCAGTACTTC. It yields the protein CASSDDREGETQYF.

The sample holds a few counts of this clonotype. The chain has TRBV14 and TRBJ2-1; 7 positions match TRBD2. Germline V CDR1 and CDR2: SGHDN, FVKESK. Unmatched junction bases numbered 9, after V lost 4 bases and J lost 0 bases. This CDR3 comprises 17 residues. The CDR3 DNA reads TGTGCCAGCAGCCCTTACAGACTAGCCGGCTCCTACAATGAGCAGTTCTTC. Encoded protein: CASSPYRLAGSYNEQFF. Combining the CDR3 with reference TRBV14 and TRBJ2-1 gives the whole variable domain EAGVTQFPSHSVIEKGQTVTLRCDPISGHDNLYWYRRVMGKEIKFLLHFVKESKQDESGMPNNRFLAERTGGTYSTLKVQPAELEDSGVYFCASSPYRLAGSYNEQFFGPGTRLTVL.

The chain is built from TRBV18 and TRBJ1-2; D might be TRBD1 (5 bases). The CDR3 runs 12 residues. Trimming cost V 2 bases and J 9 bases, with 10 bases left between them. Germline-derived CDR1 and CDR2 are KGHSH and LQKENI. CDR3: CASSPMGDRYTF. CDR3 nucleotide sequence: TGTGCCAGCTCACCAATGGGGGATCGCTACACCTTC.

Many counts were recorded for this clonotype. The V and J genes are TRBV29-1 and TRBJ2-2; D not certain. CDR1 and CDR2 from the germline V gene are SQVTM and ANQGSEA. The V gene lost 4 bases and the J gene lost 0 bases, with 12 bases spanning the gap. CDR3 size: 15 residues. Here the CDR3 reads CSVGMGSANTGELFF. As DNA, the CDR3 is TGCAGCGTTGGGATGGGATCCGCGAACACCGGGGAGCTGTTTTTT.

This clonotype was seen only a few times. The V call is TRBV9, the J call TRBJ2-1; 7 bases are a match to TRBD2. The V segment lost 0 bases and the J segment 8 bases; nucleotides outside the gene matches: 5. CDR3 length: 14 residues. Germline lookup yields CDR1 SGDLS and CDR2 YYNGEE. In nucleotides, the CDR3 is TGTGCCAGCAGCGTAGAGGGGAGGGCAGATGAGCAGTTCTTC. Translation gives CASSVEGRADEQFF.

This clonotype was seen a handful of times. The V and J genes are TRBV30 and TRBJ1-5, with D tentatively TRBD1 (5 bases). The CDR3 runs 13 residues. V was trimmed by 0 bases and J by 7 bases, leaving 10 bases between them. The V gene's germline CDR1 is GTSNPN and CDR2 SVGIG (reference sequence). CDR3 amino acids: CAWSVEGQQPQHF. The CDR3, as DNA: TGTGCCTGGAGTGTGGAGGGGCAGCAGCCCCAGCATTTT. Combining the CDR3 with reference TRBV30 and TRBJ1-5 gives the whole variable domain SQTIHQWPATLVQPVGSPLSLECTVEGTSNPNLYWYRQAAGRGLQLLFYSVGIGQISSEVPQNLSASRPQDRQFILSSKKLLLSDSGFYLCAWSVEGQQPQHFGDGTRLSIL.

CDR3 protein: CASRTYLAGGTGELFF. The CDR3 nucleotides read TGTGCCAGCAGAACCTACCTAGCGGGGGGGACCGGGGAGCTGTTTTTT. The chain has TRBV27 and TRBJ2-2; 12 nucleotides match TRBD2. The CDR3 covers 16 residues. The V and J ends lost 6 bases and 5 bases, in that order; junction bases with no gene match: 7. CDR1 is MNHEY, CDR2 SMNVEV, per germline (reference sequence).

This clonotype was seen a few times. This chain uses TRBV21-1 with TRBJ1-2; the table's D call TRBD1 went unverified against the DNA. TRBV21-1 is described as a pseudogene. This CDR3 has 15 residues. Here the CDR3 DNA reads TGTGCCAGCAGCAAAGACAGGGGTCCATACTATGGCTACACCTTC. Amino acids: CASSKDRGPYYGYTF.

This clonotype was counted a few times. The J gene is TRBJ1-1, the V gene TRBV7-3, with D unclear. Germline loops: CDR1 SGHTA, CDR2 FQGTGA. Trimming removed 5 bases at V and 4 bases at J, with 11 bases between. This CDR3 comprises 13 residues. CDR3 sequence reads: CASSPHSGTEAFF. The CDR3 DNA sequence: TGTGCCAGCAGCCCGCACAGTGGCACTGAAGCTTTCTTT. Supplemented by reference TRBV7-3 and TRBJ1-1, the full variable domain reads GAGVSQTPSNKVTEKGKYVELRCDPISGHTALYWYRQSLGQGPEFLIYFQGTGAADDSGLPNDRFFAVRPEGSVSTLKIQRTERGDSAVYLCASSPHSGTEAFFGQGTRLTVV.